Sequencing of this TCR beta chain was carried out in a study of blood T cells in healthy people across ages (dated by TCRdb to between 2014 and 2017). As for the study more broadly: In model experiments, template switching captured roughly one uniquely barcoded TCR beta cDNA molecule for every two T cells. To track age-related changes in TCR beta repertoire diversity, the study relied on deep sequencing normalized with unique cDNA molecular identifiers. The donors were divided into four age groups: young (average around 15 years), middle-aged (about 40), aged (under 70) and long-lived (roughly 82). To avoid experimental bias, donors of different ages were spread randomly across the sequencing lanes. Using the same blood draw, the study looked at two additional independent replicas of 1 million unique cDNA reads for two donors, one aged 18 to 29 and the other aged 80 or older.

As encoded in the germline V gene (reference sequence), CDR1 is MNHNY while CDR2 is SVGAGI. The CDR3 has 13 amino acids, counting the end cysteine and phenylalanine. This entry keeps only the CDR3 DNA: 39 bases, framed from base 1. Trimming at the junction amounts to 9 bases on V and 5 bases on J, and the germline ends lie 16 bases apart. This clonotype was observed at least ten times. Its specific antigen is unknown. No per-base quality is available; no much larger clone lies one base away. The roughly 39 donors, aged about 6 to 95 years, were systemically healthy Caucasian individuals from Russia. Roughly 10 milliliters of peripheral blood were drawn from each donor into EDTA-treated Vacutainer tubes. Ficoll-Paque density-gradient centrifugation was used to isolate PBMCs, with at least 6 million per sample. Total RNA, at least 6 micrograms per sample, was extracted from PBMCs with Trizol reagent. For every donor, an aliquot of PBMCs went through flow cytometry to measure the percentages of naive CD45RAhigh/CD27high T cells.

Results the study describes overall, beyond this receptor: As age increased, observed TCR beta diversity per million T cells dropped in a roughly linear way, and a significant reduction was already evident by age 40. Compared with the aged group, the long-lived group had more naive CD4+ T cells, fewer expanded clones and increased TCR diversity, a pattern suggesting age selection. Estimates of total diversity based on one million sequenced T cells were considered lower bounds and underestimates. Because donor CMV infection status was unknown, age-related changes in expanded clonotypes were potentially confounded. The percentage of naive T cells measured by flow cytometry correlated strongly with observed TCR beta diversity. Because profiling used bulk unsorted PBMCs, naive and antigen-experienced compartments could not be compared conclusively.

The protocol used for the library was 5' RACE. The data were produced on an Illumina HiSeq 2500. A second roughly 6 to 12 cycle PCR used a sample-barcoded 5' primer and a J-beta primer mix. A unique molecular identifier was introduced onto each TCR beta cDNA molecule by a template-switch 5' adaptor carrying 12 random nucleotides. Each sample yielded at least 2.5 million CDR3-containing paired-end reads. First-strand cDNA was synthesized from all RNA with the Mint cDNA synthesis kit, primed by a TRBC-specific oligonucleotide. All cDNA was treated with uracil-DNA glycosylase and then went through a first 18-cycle PCR with the universal primers M1SS and BC2_uni_R. On the authors' methods: Each sample was normalized by randomly selecting 1 million high-quality reads, each carrying a distinct molecular identifier. Instead of being binned into consensus sequences, reads with shared molecular identifiers were discarded. MiTCR, set to a Q25 quality threshold and the strictest error-elimination algorithm, was used for CDR3 identification, clonotype clustering and error correction. Lower-bound total TCR beta diversity was estimated with a nonparametric unseen species model using Euler transformation. TCRdb passed the public sequencing reads through fastp at Q25 and MiXCR, retaining productive beta sequences. Here each entry gathers all rows of one CDR3 protein and keeps the most common genes and DNA. TCRdb, rather than the study authors, made the V and J calls. The sample profile shows more than 800,000 distinct CDR3 sequences; about 28% of them were found once. The ten largest clones take up roughly 17% of the sample.

Sequenced input: blood. The sequence derives from a woman older than 75 in good health. The chain is assembled from TRBV6-6 and TRBJ2-5; perhaps TRBD1 is the D gene, with 5 bases matching. The nucleotide sequence is given as TGTGCCAGTAACAATGGGGCGCAGGAGACCCAGTACTTC. Its amino acids are CASNNGAQETQYF.